This TCR beta chain was recorded in a study of T cell repertoires in cytomegalovirus infection. In germline, CDR1 is SGHAT, CDR2 FQNNGV. Trimming at V came to 5 bases and at J to 8 bases, leaving 7 bases not matched to a gene. This CDR3 contains 14 residues. MiXCR, run by TCRdb on the reads, gives a single entry per CDR3 protein. The sample contains 150,000 to 200,000 distinct CDR3 sequences, 28% of which appear only once. The origin of this receptor is a human donor in good health (CMV status not recorded). Some clones in this sample may be carry-over from other donors' samples. The chain carries TRBV11-2 and TRBJ2-1; 9 bases line up with TRBD1. Sample: PBMCs. The CDR3 region has the DNA TGTGCCAGCAGCCCCGGGACAGGGTGGGATGAGCAGTTCTTC. This codes for CASSPGTGWDEQFF.